This T cell receptor (beta chain) was sequenced for a study of blood T cell repertoires in COVID-19. The V and J ends lost 4 bases and 1 base respectively, with 8 bases between them. CDR3 length: 13 amino acids. Germline CDR1 and CDR2: SGHRS and YFSETQ. Assay used: immunoSEQ multiplex PCR; TCRdb lists only in-frame clones, some missing. The sample consists of about 400,000 clones, 88% of them appearing once. Donors were grouped by their self-reported clinical history. The TCR was taken from a woman aged 40 to 50 with acute COVID-19. The chain uses TRBV5-1 and TRBJ1-1; D uncertain. The sample comprised PBMCs or T cells enriched from blood (not recorded which). This CDR3 reads CASSATGNTEAFF. DNA of the CDR3: TGCGCCAGCAGCGCTACCGGGAACACTGAAGCTTTCTTT.